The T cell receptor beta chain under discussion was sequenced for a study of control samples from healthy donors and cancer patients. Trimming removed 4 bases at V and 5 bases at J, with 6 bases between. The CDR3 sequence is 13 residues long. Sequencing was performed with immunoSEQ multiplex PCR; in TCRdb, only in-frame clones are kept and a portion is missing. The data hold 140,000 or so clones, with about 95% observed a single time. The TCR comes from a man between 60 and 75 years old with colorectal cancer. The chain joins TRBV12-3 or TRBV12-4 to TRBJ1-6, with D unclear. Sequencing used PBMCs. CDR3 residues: CASSSRHNSPLHF. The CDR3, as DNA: TGTGCCAGCAGTTCACGCCATAATTCACCCCTCCACTTT.